This TCR beta chain was sequenced during a study of T cell repertoires in cytomegalovirus infection. Looking at the study overall: Public TCR beta signatures provided an indication of both CMV infection and a matching HLA type.

TCRdb reprocessed the reads with MiXCR, giving one entry per CDR3 protein. The sample includes some 680,000 distinct CDR3 sequences, 35% of them seen just once. V was cut by 0 bases and J by 5 bases, with 10 bases left in between. This CDR3 has 13 residues. The germline V gene has CDR1 DFQATT and CDR2 SNEGSKA (reference sequence). There are a few counts of this clonotype. Its antigen is not known. Study-level results: Identification of carriers of CMV plus the relevant HLA was achieved through cumulative public TCR beta family frequency. The ex vivo response showed dominance by HLA-C-restricted CMV-specific TCR beta clonotypes.

The material sequenced was PBMCs. This chain links TRBV20-1 with TRBJ1-1; no definite D call. This clonotype was sampled from a human donor in good health (CMV status not recorded). Some clones in this sample may be carry-over from other donors' samples. The CDR3 bases are TGCAGTGCTAGAGATTACGCCAGGACTGAAGCTTTCTTT. Translated, it gives CSARDYARTEAFF.